The source of this T cell receptor (beta chain) is a study of blood T cell repertoires in COVID-19. For the study at large: The cDNA or gDNA used as material had been derived from T cells, B-cell-depleted T cells, or PBMCs.

Cohort placement rested on clinical history that participants reported themselves. Symptom resolution, clearance, or two negative PCRs marked the recovered donors of Cohort 3. This clone was seen a few times. As originally analysed: Reference gene primer amplification yielded estimated nucleated cell counts. Using immunoSEQ multiplex PCR, the repertoire was profiled, and TCRdb retains in-frame clones only, with some absent. The D gene and trimming were derived from the DNA, and the V and J assignments and clone size from that table. This table holds some 130,000 clones, around four fifths found once. The V gene's germline CDR1 is ENHRY and CDR2 SYGVKD. Trimming pared 2 bases from V and 1 base from J, leaving 8 bases between. The CDR3 runs 14 residues.

The V and J genes are TRBV10-3 and TRBJ1-1; tentatively, D is TRBD1 (5 bases). This receptor was obtained from a woman between 45 and 65 years old who had recovered from COVID-19. Input material: PBMCs or T cells enriched from blood (not recorded which). The CDR3 loop reads CAISEHGGNTEAFF. The CDR3 DNA is TGTGCCATCAGTGAGCACGGGGGGAACACTGAAGCTTTCTTT.